A selection of T cell receptor beta chains follows, all from one sample in a study of T cell repertoires in cytomegalovirus infection. A single record per CDR3 protein comes from TCRdb applying MiXCR to the reads. The sample lists a few hundred thousand distinct CDR3 sequences, 40% occurring once. Their recognized antigens are unknown. Specimen: cultured PBMCs, collected from culture after CMV antigen stimulation. These receptors originate from a human donor in good health (CMV status not recorded). Some clones in this sample may be carry-over from other donors' samples. Each CDR3 is given with its conserved first and last residue. A D gene is named only where the DNA matches it firmly. Some rows mark clone size as missing; the rest say once, few, many or name a class of expanded clone.

>-|TRBV20-1|-
CSARGDRITYEQYF
>TRBD2|TRBV4-3|-
CASSQETSASTDTQYF
>-|TRBV28|-
CASRYRVTDTQYF
>-|TRBV29-1|once
CSVDERAGTGSGEQYF
>-|TRBV7-2|-
CASSPRGGLGYTF
>TRBD1|TRBV14|-
CASSYRDRETGANVLTF
>TRBD1|TRBV7-2|few
CASSAQQGAGLALF
>-|TRBV7-2|-
CASTLVYVGNYEQYF
>TRBD1|TRBV4-1|-
CASSQDTTLTGGIQYF
>-|TRBV27|once
CARGWGGDTEAFF
>-|TRBV12-3/TRBV12-4|-
CASTHRADEAFF
>-|TRBV7-2|many
CASSLGLTTDTQYF
>-|TRBV25-1|-
CASSEQSGISDTQYF
>-|TRBV4-1|-
CASSHVANSPLHF
>-|TRBV19|-
CASREQGRDEQFF
>-|TRBV20-1|-
CSATKSGVSSYNEQFF
>-|TRBV19|-
CASTQVGGGQPQHF
>-|TRBV20-1|-
CSATRGRGDTQYF
>-|TRBV6-1|-
CASSAGAANSPLHF
>-|TRBV7-6|-
CASSFPLNETQYF
>-|TRBV19|-
CASSIVRGTTEAFF
>TRBD2|TRBV12-3/TRBV12-4|-
CASSAGTSSYEQYF
>TRBD2|TRBV12-3/TRBV12-4|few
CASSLLAGVGNEQFF
>TRBD1|TRBV7-8|few
CASSLRTGRDFYSNQPQHF
>-|TRBV3-1|few
CASSQGESQSGAFF
>-|TRBV10-3|-
CAITTRANEQFF
>TRBD1|TRBV2|-
CASGGTGENQPQHF
>-|TRBV18|-
CASSRSQMKWGGNTIYF
>TRBD1|TRBV7-2|-
CASSSGTGIRAFF
>TRBD2|TRBV15|-
CATSRGGARSNYEQYF
>TRBD1|TRBV7-6|-
CASSSDRGRAQYF
>TRBD2|TRBV20-1|-
CSASSGRGLDEQFF
>-|TRBV6-1|-
CASSEFGVREKLFF
>-|TRBV6-1|few
CAARWANTEAFF
>TRBD2|TRBV7-4|-
CASSFGFSGLVSVNEQFF
>-|TRBV11-3|few
CASSLDTQQETQYF
>TRBD2|TRBV7-2|many
CASRFHSGSTDTQYF
>-|TRBV12-3/TRBV12-4|few
CASSSGTGFQETQYF